What follows are 20 T cell receptor beta chains derived from one specimen sequenced in a study of blood T cell repertoires in COVID-19. TCRdb's table, derived via immunoSEQ multiplex PCR, lists solely in-frame clones and lacks some. The sample lists over 85,000 clones, about 88% occurring once. Material for sequencing was peripheral blood. The source is a woman over 75 with active COVID-19.

This chain connects TRBV4-3 to TRBJ2-1; D gene ambiguous. Germline-derived CDR1 and CDR2 are LGHNA and YSLEER. CDR3 length: 16 residues. V was trimmed by 0 bases and J by 0 bases, leaving 9 bases between them. The CDR3 DNA reads as TGCGCCAGCAGCCAAGATGCGGTCAGCTCCTACAATGAGCAGTTCTTC. Protein sequence: CASSQDAVSSYNEQFF.

The V gene is TRBV3-1 (or the pseudogene TRBV3-2), the J gene TRBJ2-3, with 10 bases that match TRBD2. V trimming: 1 base; J trimming: 3 bases; junction bases outside the gene matches: 10. Germline loops: CDR1 LGHDT, CDR2 YNNKEL (reference sequence). This CDR3 has 18 residues. CDR3 nucleotide sequence: TGTGCCAGCAGCCAAGCCACTACACTAGCGGGGTCAACAGATACGCAGTATTTT. Translated, it gives CASSQATTLAGSTDTQYF.

The rearrangement joins TRBV27 to TRBJ1-6; 9 nucleotides align to TRBD1. The CDR3 consists of 14 residues. With V trimmed by 5 bases and J by 10 bases, 6 bases remained unmatched. Per germline, CDR1 MNHEY and CDR2 SMNVEV (reference sequence). Here the CDR3 reads CASSTGTGFSPLHF. In nucleotides, the CDR3 is TGTGCCAGCAGTACCGGGACAGGGTTCTCACCCCTCCACTTT.

V usage is TRBV7-2 and J usage is TRBJ2-7; D possibly corresponds to TRBD2 (5 bases). Germline V gives CDR1 SGHTA, CDR2 FQGNSA. The CDR3 totals 15 residues. Trimming pared 3 bases from V and 2 bases from J, leaving 14 bases between. In DNA form, the CDR3 reads TGTGCCAGCAGCTTGACTACAACAACCCCCTACGAGCAGTACTTC. Protein sequence: CASSLTTTTPYEQYF.

This chain joins TRBV9 and TRBJ1-2; 10 positions match TRBD1. From germline, CDR1 is SGDLS and CDR2 YYNGEE. With 3 bases clipped from V and 2 bases from J, the junction kept 4 bases outside the gene matches. The CDR3 extends over 15 amino acids. The DNA of the CDR3 is TGTGCCAGCAGCGGGCGACAGGGGGCAAACTATGGCTACACCTTC. As protein: CASSGRQGANYGYTF.

This clone was detected only once. V and J are TRBV19 and TRBJ2-1, with 10 nucleotides matching TRBD2. Germline loops: CDR1 LNHDA, CDR2 SQIVND (reference sequence). Trimming at V came to 6 bases and at J to 0 bases, leaving 5 bases not matched to a gene. CDR3 size: 16 residues. CDR3 residues: CASRGPSGGSYNEQFF. The CDR3 DNA follows: TGTGCCAGTAGGGGGCCTAGCGGGGGCTCCTACAATGAGCAGTTCTTC.

The chain employs TRBV7-9 and TRBJ2-7, with D possibly matching TRBD2 (5 bases). The CDR3 loop spans 15 amino acids. V lost 4 bases and J 4 bases, leaving 17 bases between the germline ends. Germline CDR1 reads SEHNR; CDR2 reads FQNEAQ (reference sequence). The CDR3 DNA follows: TGTGCCAGCAGCTCGGGCCCTTGGAGCGGTTACGAGCAGTACTTC. Its translation is CASSSGPWSGYEQYF.

The chain joins TRBV5-3 to TRBJ2-3; 7 bases align to TRBD2. TRBV5-3 carries the ORF label, with uncertain function. With V trimmed by 2 bases and J by 5 bases, 14 bases remained unmatched. This CDR3 spans 17 amino acids. The CDR3 nucleotides read TGTGCCAGAAGCTTTTCTGGGGTGTTCCCGGGGGGAGATACGCAGTATTTT. Translating gives CARSFSGVFPGGDTQYF.

This clone has only a few counts. The gene calls are TRBV7-9 and TRBJ1-5, with D maybe TRBD1 (5 bases). CDR3 length: 14 amino acids. The ends were cut back, 1 base at V and 9 bases at J, with 13 bases in the middle. Germline V gene sequence: CDR1 SEHNR, CDR2 FQNEAQ (reference sequence). The CDR3, as DNA: TGTGCCAGCAGCTTAGAATCGCCCGGGGGGCCCCAGCATTTT. As protein: CASSLESPGGPQHF. Drawing the rest from reference TRBV7-9 and TRBJ1-5, the complete variable domain is DTGVSQNPRHKITKRGQNVTFRCDPISEHNRLYWYRQTLGQGPEFLTYFQNEAQLEKSRLLSDRFSAERPKGSFSTLEIQRTEQGDSAMYLCASSLESPGGPQHFGDGTRLSIL.

CDR3 sequence reads: CASSQGQPRNNEQFF. The CDR3 DNA is TGTGCCAGCAGCCAGGGACAGCCGCGGAACAATGAGCAGTTCTTC. The chain combines TRBV7-2 with TRBJ2-1; 7 bases map to TRBD1. This CDR3 is built from 15 residues. CDR1 is SGHTA, CDR2 FQGNSA, per germline. The trim removed 5 bases at V and 5 bases at J, leaving 9 bases unmatched.

The chain employs TRBV10-3 and TRBJ1-2; 10 bases map to TRBD1. Germline assignment: CDR1 ENHRY and CDR2 SYGVKD. V was pared by 1 base and J by 8 bases, with 10 bases of the junction left unmatched. This CDR3 is 16 amino acids long. CDR3 coding DNA: TGTGCCATCAGTGAGTTCGGACAGGGGGGCGTGGAGGGCTACACCTTC. It is translated as CAISEFGQGGVEGYTF.

This clone was observed once. The gene calls are TRBV7-3 and TRBJ1-3; no clear D gene. The CDR3 contains 17 residues. V was shortened by 2 bases and J by 0 bases, with 14 bases between the two germline ends. Germline V lookup: CDR1 SGHTA, CDR2 FQGTGA. CDR3 residues: CASSLRGGPHSGNTIYF. CDR3 coding DNA: TGTGCCAGCAGCTTACGGGGAGGCCCGCACTCTGGAAACACCATATATTTT.

The CDR3 DNA reads TGCGCCAGCAGCCGCGGGCGGGAGTTAGCCTACGAGCAGTACTTC. Its translation is CASSRGRELAYEQYF. This sequence joins TRBV4-3 and TRBJ2-7; 7 positions agree with TRBD2. The CDR3 is 15 amino acids. Looked up from germline, CDR1 is LGHNA and CDR2 is YSLEER. After removal of 4 bases from V and 2 bases from J, the junction contained 8 bases not matched to a gene.

J is TRBJ2-1 and V is TRBV19, with 14 bases fitting TRBD2. The CDR3 loop spans 15 amino acids. Trimming cost V 8 bases and J 9 bases; bases outside gene matches: 9. In germline, CDR1 is LNHDA, CDR2 SQIVND (reference sequence). CDR3 loop: CASRLGLAGESEQFF. CDR3 bases: TGTGCCAGTCGCTTGGGACTAGCGGGAGAGTCTGAGCAGTTCTTC.

The V call is TRBV28, the J call TRBJ1-5, with 8 bases identical to TRBD1. The V gene's germline CDR1 is MDHEN and CDR2 SYDVKM. The V and J ends lost 5 bases and 3 bases, in that order; junction bases with no gene match: 9. The CDR3 sequence is 16 residues long. CDR3 residues: CASSPSNRGDNQPQHF. In DNA form, the CDR3 reads TGTGCCAGCAGTCCCTCAAACAGGGGGGACAATCAGCCCCAGCATTTT.

The rearrangement uses TRBV7-2 and TRBJ2-1, with D perhaps matching TRBD2 (5 bases). The CDR3 has 15 amino acids. The germline gives CDR1 SGHTA, CDR2 FQGNSA. Trimming took off 2 bases at V and 4 bases at J, with 12 bases between the two ends. The chain's CDR3 is CASSLMRVGYNEQFF. CDR3 sequence (DNA): TGTGCCAGCAGCTTAATGCGGGTCGGATACAATGAGCAGTTCTTC.

The rearrangement joins TRBV28 to TRBJ2-2, with D uncertain. Trimming pared 2 bases from V and 3 bases from J, leaving 7 bases between. This CDR3 has 14 amino acids. Germline assignment: CDR1 MDHEN and CDR2 SYDVKM. The CDR3 sequence: CASSLAQYTGELFF. In nucleotides, the CDR3 is TGTGCCAGCAGTTTAGCACAGTACACCGGGGAGCTGTTTTTT.

V and J are TRBV2 and TRBJ1-5, with TRBD1 identical over 11 bases. The germline CDR1 and CDR2 sequences are SNHLY and FYNNEI. The CDR3 length is 14 residues. Trimming took 8 bases from V and 7 from J; bases not matched to a gene: 7. Here the CDR3 DNA reads TGTGCCAGCTCTCGGACAGGGGGCCAACAGCCCCAGCATTTT. It translates to CASSRTGGQQPQHF.

The chain carries TRBV7-6 and TRBJ2-5, with 8 bases matching TRBD2. There are 15 residues in the CDR3. Germline CDR1 SGHVS, CDR2 FNYEAQ. V shed 8 bases and J 4 bases; nucleotides not matched to a gene: 12. The CDR3 DNA reads as TGTGCCAGCGCTAGCGGGCCCCGATTGGGAGAGACCCAGTACTTC. Its protein product is CASASGPRLGETQYF.

This chain uses TRBV18 with TRBJ2-7, with D tentatively TRBD1 (5 bases). This CDR3 is built from 16 residues. The V gene lost 1 base and the J gene lost 2 bases, with 15 bases spanning the gap. The germline V gene has CDR1 KGHSH and CDR2 LQKENI. The CDR3 DNA reads as TGTGCCAGCTCACCACAAATTTCGCAGGGCGCCTACGAGCAGTACTTC. The encoded protein is CASSPQISQGAYEQYF. Based on the CDR3 plus reference TRBV18 and TRBJ2-7, the full variable domain is NAGVMQNPRHLVRRRGQEARLRCSPMKGHSHVYWYRQLPEEGLKFMVYLQKENIIDESGMPKERFSAEFPKEGPSILRIQQVVRGDSAAYFCASSPQISQGAYEQYFGPGTRLTVT.